The 11 T cell receptor beta chains given below trace back to one sample, sequenced in a study of intratumoral heterogeneity in liver cancer. The table came from immunoSEQ multiplex PCR; TCRdb's copy has only in-frame clones and leaves some out. This sample yields 20,000 to 25,000 clones, of which approximately 73% are seen a single time; about a sixth belongs to the top ten. Specimen: tumor-adjacent normal tissue, collected before any cancer treatment. The receptor source for this set is a woman in her 70s with hepatocellular carcinoma.

The rearrangement links TRBV4-2 to TRBJ2-7; D may be TRBD1 or TRBD2 (5 bases each). This CDR3 comprises 15 residues. V was shortened by 0 bases and J by 4 bases, with 13 bases between the two germline ends. Germline V CDR1 and CDR2: LGHNA, YNFKEQ. DNA of the CDR3: TGTGCCAGCAGCCAAGACTGGGGGAGAGGGTACGAGCAGTACTTC. Translation gives CASSQDWGRGYEQYF.

The chain uses TRBV18 and TRBJ2-2; 11 nucleotides align to TRBD2. Germline V gene lookup returns CDR1 KGHSH and CDR2 LQKENI. There are 16 residues in the CDR3. Unmatched junction bases numbered 6, after V lost 6 bases and J lost 3 bases. As DNA, the CDR3 is TGTGCCAGCTCTCGAACTAGCGGGAGCGACACCGGGGAGCTGTTTTTT. This gives the protein CASSRTSGSDTGELFF. Full variable domain (rest looked up from reference TRBV18 and TRBJ2-2): NAGVMQNPRHLVRRRGQEARLRCSPMKGHSHVYWYRQLPEEGLKFMVYLQKENIIDESGMPKERFSAEFPKEGPSILRIQQVVRGDSAAYFCASSRTSGSDTGELFFGEGSRLTVL.

This clone was seen just once. The V and J genes are TRBV9 and TRBJ2-6; TRBD2 matches at 8 bases. The CDR3 spans 19 residues. Germline lookup yields CDR1 SGDLS and CDR2 YYNGEE. J lost 1 base, V lost 4 bases, and 13 bases had no gene match. CDR3 DNA sequence: TGTGCCAGCAGCCCCCGGGGGGGGATGCCTACTTCTGGGGCCAACGTCCTGACTTTC. Translating gives CASSPRGGMPTSGANVLTF.

V and J are TRBV5-1 and TRBJ2-5; D gene ambiguous. The germline V and J ends were trimmed by 4 bases and 2 bases, with 9 bases remaining between them. This CDR3 contains 13 residues. Looked up from germline, CDR1 is SGHRS and CDR2 is YFSETQ. This CDR3 reads CASSPQRQETQYF. In nucleotides, the CDR3 is TGCGCCAGCAGCCCCCAAAGACAAGAGACCCAGTACTTC. Based on the CDR3 plus reference TRBV5-1 and TRBJ2-5, the full variable domain is KAGVTQTPRYLIKTRGQQVTLSCSPISGHRSVSWYQQTPGQGLQFLFEYFSETQRNKGNFPGRFSGRQFSNSRSEMNVSTLELGDSALYLCASSPQRQETQYFGPGTRLLVL.

In its sample, this clone was seen a few times. The chain is built from TRBV18 and TRBJ1-1; 8 bases match TRBD1. Germline-derived CDR1 and CDR2 are KGHSH and LQKENI. The CDR3 covers 14 residues. V shed 0 bases and J 6 bases; nucleotides not matched to a gene: 3. This CDR3 is CASSPPTGEAEAFF. The CDR3 region has the DNA TGTGCCAGCTCACCACCGACAGGGGAAGCTGAAGCTTTCTTT.

The chain links TRBV7-3 to TRBJ2-1; possibly TRBD1 for D (6 bases). Deletions cut 4 bases from V and 4 bases from J, with 17 bases between. The CDR3 runs to 16 residues. Germline assignment: CDR1 SGHTA and CDR2 FQGTGA. CDR3 DNA: TGTGCCAGCAGCTCAAACCAGGGGCCTACTTACAATGAGCAGTTCTTC. Residues: CASSSNQGPTYNEQFF. The variable domain in full, with the rest retrieved from reference TRBV7-3 and TRBJ2-1, is GAGVSQTPSNKVTEKGKYVELRCDPISGHTALYWYRQSLGQGPEFLIYFQGTGAADDSGLPNDRFFAVRPEGSVSTLKIQRTERGDSAVYLCASSSNQGPTYNEQFFGPGTRLTVL.

The chain uses TRBV6-5 and TRBJ1-2; D gene uncertain. V lost 6 bases and J lost 5, with 7 bases in between. The CDR3 totals 11 residues. Germline V gene sequence: CDR1 MNHEY, CDR2 SVGAGI. DNA for the CDR3: TGTGCCAGCAGGCAGCAATATGGCTACACCTTC. Translation: CASRQQYGYTF.

The V call is TRBV28, the J call TRBJ1-5; D might be TRBD1 (6 bases). This CDR3 is built from 14 residues. Germline CDR1 and CDR2: MDHEN and SYDVKM. Trimming shortened V by 7 bases and J by 1 base, and 11 bases separated the two germline ends. Written as DNA, the CDR3 is TGTGCCAGCATCTTCGGACAGAGCAATCAGCCCCAGCATTTT. As protein: CASIFGQSNQPQHF.

The J gene is TRBJ2-1, the V gene TRBV18, with TRBD2 identical over 9 bases. CDR1 is KGHSH and CDR2 is LQKENI in the germline V gene. The CDR3 consists of 18 residues. The J segment lost 4 bases and the V segment lost 0 bases, leaving 10 bases of the junction unmatched. CDR3 protein: CASSPPGSGSLGYNEQFF. The DNA of the CDR3 is TGTGCCAGCTCACCACCGGGTAGCGGGAGTCTCGGATACAATGAGCAGTTCTTC.

This chain connects TRBV5-1 to TRBJ2-3; D gene ambiguous. V lost 1 base and J lost 0, with 9 bases in between. The CDR3 runs to 15 residues. Germline loops: CDR1 SGHRS, CDR2 YFSETQ. CDR3: CASSLFSPSTDTQYF. As DNA, the CDR3 is TGCGCCAGCAGCTTGTTTAGCCCCAGCACAGATACGCAGTATTTT. Based on the CDR3 plus reference TRBV5-1 and TRBJ2-3, the full variable domain is KAGVTQTPRYLIKTRGQQVTLSCSPISGHRSVSWYQQTPGQGLQFLFEYFSETQRNKGNFPGRFSGRQFSNSRSEMNVSTLELGDSALYLCASSLFSPSTDTQYFGPGTRLTVL.

The V gene is TRBV27, the J gene TRBJ2-7, with a possible D match to TRBD1 (5 bases). Trimming stripped 6 bases from V and 2 bases from J, with 17 bases between. In germline, CDR1 is MNHEY, CDR2 SMNVEV (reference sequence). CDR3 length: 15 residues. As DNA, the CDR3 is TGTGCCAGCAGGCGACAATCAGACAGCGCCTACGAGCAGTACTTC. It yields the protein CASRRQSDSAYEQYF.